This T cell receptor beta chain was captured by sequencing in a study of CXCR3-negative and CXCR3-positive naive CD8 T cells. Study in general: Roughly 1.5 +/- 0.3 million TRB reads came from each library, giving 130 million to 150 million in total. General study findings and limits: Memory CD8+ T cell repertoires were far less diverse than both naive subsets. When CXCR3-positive naive cells were set against CXCR3-negative naive cells, the former had more hydrophobic TRB CDR3s.

Each TRB cDNA library was prepared by 5' RACE (with UMI labels). TCRdb re-analyzed the 5' RACE reads; it lists each CDR3 protein once, without DNA. The ten most abundant clones cover about 1.9% of a sample with about 6,700 distinct CDR3 sequences. Researchers reported sorting every CD8+ T cell subset in triplicate, 250,000 to 350,000 cells per sort. Identification of naive CD8+ T cells rested on CD45RO-CCR7+CD27+CD95- status. Of note for this clonotype: Its antigen is unidentified.

Germline CDR1 and CDR2: MNHEY and SVGAGI. The CDR3 consists of 13 residues. The specimen sequenced was naive CXCR3+ CD8+ T cells from blood. Sample subset: CD45RO-CCR7+CD27+CD95- naive CD8+ T cells expressing CXCR3 (TNR3+). The receptor was derived from a human donor in good health. Some clones in this sample may be carry-over from other donors' samples. The chain couples TRBV6-5 to TRBJ2-7; the TCRdb D gene call, TRBD2, has no DNA to confirm it. CDR3: CASSPGLAAEQYF.